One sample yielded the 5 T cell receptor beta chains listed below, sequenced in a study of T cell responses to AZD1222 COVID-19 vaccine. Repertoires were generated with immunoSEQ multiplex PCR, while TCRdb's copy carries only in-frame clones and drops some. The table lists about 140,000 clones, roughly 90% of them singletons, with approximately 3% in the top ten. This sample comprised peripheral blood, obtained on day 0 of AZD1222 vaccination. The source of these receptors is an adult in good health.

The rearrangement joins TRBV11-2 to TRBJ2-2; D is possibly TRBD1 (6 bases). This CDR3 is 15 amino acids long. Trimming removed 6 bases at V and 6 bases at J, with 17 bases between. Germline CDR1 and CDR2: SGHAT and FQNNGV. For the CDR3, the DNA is TGTGCCAGCAGGTCGGTCACAGGGTACCCCGGGGAGCTGTTTTTT. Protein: CASRSVTGYPGELFF. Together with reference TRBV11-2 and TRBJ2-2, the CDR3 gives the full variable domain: EAGVAQSPRYKIIEKRQSVAFWCNPISGHATLYWYQQILGQGPKLLIQFQNNGVVDDSQLPKDRFSAERLKGVDSTLKIQPAKLEDSAVYLCASRSVTGYPGELFFGEGSRLTVL.

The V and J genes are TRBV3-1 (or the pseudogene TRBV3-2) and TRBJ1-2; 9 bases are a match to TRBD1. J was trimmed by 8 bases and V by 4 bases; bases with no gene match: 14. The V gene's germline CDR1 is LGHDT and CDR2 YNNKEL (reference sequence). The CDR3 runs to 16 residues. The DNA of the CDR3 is TGTGCCAGCAGCCCGCGGACAGGGGTAAATCCCGGGGGCTACACCTTC. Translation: CASSPRTGVNPGGYTF.

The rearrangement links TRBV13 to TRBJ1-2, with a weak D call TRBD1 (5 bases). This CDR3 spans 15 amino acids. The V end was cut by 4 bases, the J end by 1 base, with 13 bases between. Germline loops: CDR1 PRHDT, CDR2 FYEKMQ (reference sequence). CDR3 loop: CASSSRQLHNYGYTF. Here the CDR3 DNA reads TGTGCCAGCAGCTCCCGACAGCTACATAACTATGGCTACACCTTC.

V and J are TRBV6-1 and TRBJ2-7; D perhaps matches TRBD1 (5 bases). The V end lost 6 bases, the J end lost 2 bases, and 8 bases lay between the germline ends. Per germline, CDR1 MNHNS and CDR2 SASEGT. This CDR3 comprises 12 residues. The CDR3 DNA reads TGTGCCAGCAGCACGACAGCCTACGAGCAGTACTTC. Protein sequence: CASSTTAYEQYF.

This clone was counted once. The CDR3 sequence: CASSYETNTGELFF. In nucleotides, the CDR3 is TGTGCCAGCAGTTATGAAACGAACACCGGGGAGCTGTTTTTT. V gene TRBV6-5 combines with J gene TRBJ2-2, with unresolved D. Trimming removed 3 bases at V and 0 bases at J, with 5 bases between. The CDR3 consists of 14 residues. Germline loops: CDR1 MNHEY, CDR2 SVGAGI.